This entry lists 8 T cell receptor beta chains sequenced from one sample in a study of blood T cell repertoires in COVID-19. Some clones are missing from TCRdb's copy, which holds only in-frame ones; the method was immunoSEQ multiplex PCR. Counted here are about 190,000 clones, less than 90% occurring once; the ten biggest clones make up roughly 3.2%. The sample taken for sequencing was PBMCs or T cells enriched from blood (not recorded which). These TCRs come from a woman aged 30 to 39 who had been exposed to COVID-19.

The gene calls are TRBV19 and TRBJ2-3, with 9 bases lining up with TRBD2. Per germline, CDR1 LNHDA and CDR2 SQIVND (reference sequence). The CDR3 has 15 amino acids. V trimming: 7 bases; J trimming: 2 bases; junction bases outside the gene matches: 7. The CDR3 here is CASTTAGGLTDTQYF. In DNA form, the CDR3 reads TGTGCCAGTACTACAGCGGGGGGTCTCACAGATACGCAGTATTTT.

The J gene is TRBJ2-3, the V gene TRBV2, with 7 bases matching TRBD1. The germline V gene has CDR1 SNHLY and CDR2 FYNNEI. This CDR3 comprises 16 residues. V lost 6 bases to trimming and J lost 0 bases; unmatched junction nucleotides: 9. The CDR3 nucleotides read TGTGCCAGCAGGGCTGAGGACAGGTCTAGCACAGATACGCAGTATTTT. Protein product: CASRAEDRSSTDTQYF. Looking up the rest from reference TRBV2 and TRBJ2-3 gives the full variable domain: EPEVTQTPSHQVTQMGQEVILRCVPISNHLYFYWYRQILGQKVEFLVSFYNNEISEKSEIFDDQFSVERPDGSNFTLKIRSTKLEDSAMYFCASRAEDRSSTDTQYFGPGTRLTVL.

This clone was counted a few times. The V call is TRBV7-3, the J call TRBJ1-4; 10 bases map to TRBD1. Trimming cost V 6 bases and J 5 bases; bases outside gene matches: 6. There are 15 residues in the CDR3. Per the germline V gene, CDR1 is SGHTA and CDR2 is FQGTGA. The CDR3 here is CASSRPGQGNEKLFF. The CDR3 DNA reads TGTGCCAGCAGTCGCCCGGGACAGGGGAATGAAAAACTGTTTTTT.

V usage is TRBV6-2 or TRBV6-3 and J usage is TRBJ2-1; D remains ambiguous. Germline CDR1 MNHEY, CDR2 SVGEGT. CDR3 length equals 15 residues. V was trimmed by 2 bases and J by 8 bases, leaving 16 bases between them. The CDR3 here is CASSYIQVPYDEQFF. Here the CDR3 DNA reads TGTGCCAGCAGTTACATCCAGGTCCCTTACGATGAGCAGTTCTTC.

The chain carries TRBV10-2 and TRBJ1-6, with a possible D match to TRBD1 (5 bases). The CDR3 sequence is 15 residues long. V was trimmed by 4 bases and J by 6 bases, leaving 13 bases between them. Germline CDR1 reads WSHSY; CDR2 reads SAAADI. DNA for the CDR3: TGCGCCAGCAGTGCTTCGGGGGTTGGTAATTCACCCCTCCACTTT. It specifies CASSASGVGNSPLHF.

This clone was observed a few times. The V gene is TRBV7-6, the J gene TRBJ1-3, with TRBD1 as a possible D gene (6 bases). The V end was cut by 5 bases, the J end by 1 base, with 12 bases between. In germline, CDR1 is SGHVS, CDR2 FNYEAQ. This CDR3 spans 15 amino acids. Here the CDR3 reads CASSTGQQSGNTIYF. The CDR3 DNA follows: TGTGCCAGCAGCACCGGACAGCAATCTGGAAACACCATATATTTT. Full variable domain (missing parts from reference TRBV7-6 and TRBJ1-3): GAGVSQSPRYKVTKRGQDVALRCDPISGHVSLYWYRQALGQGPEFLTYFNYEAQQDKSGLPNDRFSAERPEGSISTLTIQRTEQRDSAMYRCASSTGQQSGNTIYFGEGSWLTVV.

V gene TRBV7-6 combines with J gene TRBJ1-5, with 10 bases aligning to TRBD1. Trimming cost V 5 bases and J 3 bases; bases outside gene matches: 4. CDR1 SGHVS and CDR2 FNYEAQ come from the germline V gene. The CDR3 totals 15 residues. CDR3 in DNA: TGTGCCAGCAGCCTTGACAGGGGGCTCAATCAGCCCCAGCATTTT. Translated: CASSLDRGLNQPQHF.

The genes are TRBV4-3 and TRBJ1-5; the D gene is possibly TRBD1 (5 bases). V lost 0 bases to trimming and J lost 7 bases, with 10 bases between them. Germline V CDR1 and CDR2: LGHNA, YSLEER. The CDR3 is 14 amino acids. In DNA form, the CDR3 reads TGCGCCAGCAGCCAAGATAGAAGGGGACAGCCCCAGCATTTT. Protein product: CASSQDRRGQPQHF.